This T cell receptor beta chain is from a study of T-cell memory formation after mild COVID-19. The germline V and J ends were trimmed by 0 bases and 8 bases, with 19 bases remaining between them. The CDR3 is 16 residues long. CDR1 is LGHDT, CDR2 YNNKEL, per germline (reference sequence). Findings of the study overall: There was a balanced CD4/CD8 profile in clones contracting day 15 to 85, and later expanders leaned CD4+.

The TCR alpha and TCR beta cDNA libraries, bearing sample barcodes and UMIs, were generated by 5'RACE using constant-segment primers. TCRdb independently ran MiXCR on the 5' RACE reads; one entry per CDR3 protein. The data hold approximately 350,000 distinct CDR3 sequences, with 10% to 15% observed a single time. In regard to this clonotype: Antigen specificity is unknown.

Material: PBMCs or a T cell subset sorted from them (not recorded which). The TCR sequence derives from a man in his late teens or twenties who had mild COVID-19 (a few samples of this study predate the infection). Cell type and time point are not known. The V gene is TRBV3-1, the J gene TRBJ1-2, with D possibly being TRBD1 (5 bases). The CDR3: CASSQDNIRGARGYTF. CDR3 coding DNA: TGTGCCAGCAGCCAAGACAATATCAGAGGGGCTCGGGGCTACACCTTC.